Detailed here is one T cell receptor beta chain. Antigen specificity is unknown. The data stem from a study of cytomegalovirus exposure and HLA in healthy donors. Overall study results and limits: Earlier results showed most TCR beta V segments being productive about 90% or about 30% of the time. Later, TCR association rates were found to vary by HLA locus, highest for DRB1 and lowest for HLA-C.

CDR3 length: 14 residues. The germline V and J ends were trimmed by 7 bases and 0 bases, with 15 bases remaining between them. Germline V gene lookup returns CDR1 SQVTM and CDR2 ANQGSEA. 13 Jbeta primers and 60 Vbeta primers were used for the PCR. Assay: immunoSEQ multiplex PCR; the TCRdb copy retains only in-frame clones and omits some. The listing contains about 160,000 clones. The gene calls are TRBV29-1 and TRBJ2-5, with D possibly being TRBD1 (6 bases). The sample was PBMCs. The sequence derives from a woman in her sixties in good health and CMV-seronegative. CDR3 nucleotides: TGCAGCGCCCCCGGACAGCCGTACCAAGAGACCCAGTACTTC. It translates to CSAPGQPYQETQYF.